One and the same sample provided the 9 T cell receptor beta chains below, sequenced in a study of T-cell memory formation after mild COVID-19. TCRdb used MiXCR to reprocess the 5' RACE reads, holding one entry per CDR3 protein. The table lists 470,000 or so distinct CDR3 sequences, 15% to 20% of them singletons. Sequenced material: PBMCs or a T cell subset sorted from them (not recorded which). The source is an adult woman who had mild COVID-19 (a few samples of this study predate the infection). Cell type and time point are not known.

This clonotype was seen a few times. This chain connects TRBV5-1 to TRBJ2-3; D unclear. Trimming shortened V by 2 bases and J by 4 bases, and 8 bases separated the two germline ends. The CDR3 loop spans 13 amino acids. Germline-derived CDR1 and CDR2 are SGHRS and YFSETQ. This CDR3 reads CASSFAWADTQYF. In DNA, the CDR3 is TGCGCCAGCAGCTTTGCGTGGGCAGATACGCAGTATTTT.

The chain has TRBV6-1 and TRBJ1-4; D gene unclear. The CDR3 runs 13 residues. Germline assignment: CDR1 MNHNS and CDR2 SASEGT. Trimming cost V 6 bases and J 7 bases, with 12 bases left between them. CDR3 bases: TGTGCCAGCAGAGACGGCGCGGGTGAAAAACTGTTTTTT. Translated: CASRDGAGEKLFF.

This clonotype was detected only once. The chain has TRBV13 and TRBJ1-2; TRBD1 is a possible D gene (5 bases). Trimming took 4 bases from V and 5 from J, leaving 20 bases between them. The CDR3 sequence is 16 residues long. Germline V gives CDR1 PRHDT, CDR2 FYEKMQ (reference sequence). Written as DNA, the CDR3 is TGTGCCAGCAGCTCCCGACTGTCCACAGGTTCTTATGGCTACACCTTC. It specifies CASSSRLSTGSYGYTF. The whole variable domain, filled in from reference TRBV13 and TRBJ1-2, reads AAGVIQSPRHLIKEKRETATLKCYPIPRHDTVYWYQQGPGQDPQFLISFYEKMQSDKGSIPDRFSAQQFSDYHSELNMSSLELGDSALYFCASSSRLSTGSYGYTFGSGTRLTVV.

This clonotype was seen a handful of times. The chain carries TRBV5-5 and TRBJ2-1; 7 bases line up with TRBD2. CDR3 length: 13 amino acids. In germline, CDR1 is SGHKS, CDR2 YYEKEE (reference sequence). V shed 7 bases, J shed 11 bases, and the junction held 12 bases outside the gene matches. CDR3 DNA: TGTGCCAGCCTTCAAGGCTGGGGAGGGAAGCAGTTCTTC. It specifies CASLQGWGGKQFF.

In this sample, this clonotype turned up a few times. The chain joins TRBV29-1 to TRBJ2-7; D is perhaps TRBD1 (6 bases). The germline gives CDR1 SQVTM, CDR2 ANQGSEA. Trimming left V 3 bases short and J 3 bases short, with 15 bases between. The CDR3 runs to 14 residues. DNA for the CDR3: TGCAGCGTTGAGGCCCCGGGACACCACTACGAGCAGTACTTC. Its translation is CSVEAPGHHYEQYF.

This clonotype was observed a handful of times. V gene TRBV5-1 combines with J gene TRBJ1-4; D might be TRBD1 (5 bases). The length of the CDR3 is 16 residues. CDR1 is SGHRS and CDR2 is YFSETQ in the germline V gene. Trimming took 0 bases from V and 7 from J, leaving 16 bases between them. In nucleotides, the CDR3 is TGCGCCAGCAGCTTGGAAGGAACGACAGCAGCTGAAAAACTGTTTTTT. This encodes CASSLEGTTAAEKLFF.

This clonotype has only a few counts. This chain connects TRBV5-1 to TRBJ2-7; 9 bases are shared with TRBD1. The CDR3 spans 15 residues. The V gene end was trimmed by 4 bases and the J gene end by 0 bases; junction bases not matched to a gene: 5. CDR1 is SGHRS and CDR2 is YFSETQ in the germline V gene. The CDR3 DNA follows: TGCGCCAGCAGCACGTGGGACAGGGTCTCCTACGAGCAGTACTTC. It codes for CASSTWDRVSYEQYF. Filled out from reference TRBV5-1 and TRBJ2-7, the complete variable domain reads KAGVTQTPRYLIKTRGQQVTLSCSPISGHRSVSWYQQTPGQGLQFLFEYFSETQRNKGNFPGRFSGRQFSNSRSEMNVSTLELGDSALYLCASSTWDRVSYEQYFGPGTRLTVT.

This clonotype was picked up a small number of times. The chain employs TRBV6-5 and TRBJ1-5; D is possibly TRBD1 (5 bases). V lost 8 bases and J 6 bases, leaving 20 bases between the germline ends. Germline V gene data show CDR1 as MNHEY and CDR2 as SVGAGI. This CDR3 contains 15 residues. As DNA, the CDR3 is TGTGCCAGCTCCCCCGGTTGGGGGGGGAGTCAGCCCCAGCATTTT. Its protein product is CASSPGWGGSQPQHF.

The chain has TRBV27 and TRBJ2-7, with 8 bases fitting TRBD1. The CDR3 spans 13 residues. V lost 7 bases, J lost 3 bases, and 5 bases stayed unmatched. Germline V gene data show CDR1 as MNHEY and CDR2 as SMNVEV (reference sequence). CDR3 amino acids: CASTTGTGYEQYF. CDR3 DNA sequence: TGTGCCAGCACTACTGGGACAGGCTACGAGCAGTACTTC.